This T cell receptor beta chain came from a study of regulatory T cells in long-lasting Graves disease. Time point meaning: newly diagnosed GD, antithyroid drugs for less than 3 months. The TCR library was made from RNA that had been extracted from PBMCs in TRIzol. CDR3-region Arm-PCR and iRepertoire HTBI primers produced the TCR beta libraries. TCRdb reprocessed the multiplex PCR reads with MiXCR, giving one entry per CDR3 protein. The sample includes about 540,000 distinct CDR3 sequences, about 14% seen only once; the top ten take roughly 9.7%. Whole-study findings and limits: TCR diversity in persistent Graves' patients was below that of newly diagnosed ones. Segments TRBV28, TRBJ1-2 and TRBJ2-5 showed preferential usage in persistent disease.

This clonotype was observed many times. The antigen is undetermined. CDR1 and CDR2 from the germline V gene are SNHLY and FYNNEI. V dropped 2 bases and J dropped 2 bases, with 15 bases sitting between them. The CDR3 has 16 amino acids. In addition, the sample was reused for a study of T cells in Graves' hyperthyroidism and ophthalmopathy. That paper states: Stable Graves' hyperthyroidism meant no ophthalmopathy progression within 18 months. Most clonotypes expanded in thyroid above 0.001 were likewise present in blood.

This chain joins TRBV2 and TRBJ2-5; perhaps TRBD1 as D (7 bases). This specimen consisted of peripheral blood mononuclear cells (PBMCs), obtained at new diagnosis, from a patient treated with antithyroid drugs. The clonotype comes from a man aged 25 to 40 with Graves disease. This CDR3 is CASSEQGGLLQETQYF. In DNA form, the CDR3 reads TGTGCCAGCAGTGAACAGGGGGGCCTCCTACAAGAGACCCAGTACTTC.